Presented here are 32 T cell receptor beta chains from one specimen sequenced in a study of T cell repertoires in cytomegalovirus infection. MiXCR, applied by TCRdb to the reads, yields one record per CDR3 protein. The sample has approximately 770,000 distinct CDR3 sequences, roughly 28% seen once. Their target antigens are unknown. Here the sequenced sample was cultured CD8+ T cells from PBMCs, taken from culture after CMV antigen stimulation. The source is a human donor in good health (CMV status not recorded). Some clones in this sample may be carry-over from other donors' samples.

The table lists this clonotype with a few counts. The chain carries TRBV29-1 and TRBJ1-2, with D possibly being TRBD1 (5 bases). The CDR3 consists of 12 residues. Germline loops: CDR1 SQVTM, CDR2 ANQGSEA. V was clipped by 3 bases and J by 7 bases, with 12 bases between them. For the CDR3, the DNA is TGCAGCGTTGACGGCCAGGGCCGTGGCTACACCTTC. The encoded protein is CSVDGQGRGYTF.

This clonotype was observed many times. The rearrangement joins TRBV12-3 or TRBV12-4 to TRBJ2-1; 11 bases are shared with TRBD2. There are 19 residues in the CDR3. The ends lost 5 bases at V and 3 bases at J; junction bases unmatched: 15. CDR3 residues: CASSPFAPLAGGNYNEQFF. CDR3 sequence (DNA): TGTGCCAGCAGTCCCTTTGCCCCTCTAGCGGGGGGCAACTACAATGAGCAGTTCTTC.

This clonotype was seen ten or more times. The CDR3 nucleotides are TGTGCCAGCAGCTTAGACAGGGAAGAACTGTTTTTT. Translating it yields CASSLDREELFF. V is TRBV7-9 and J is TRBJ1-4; a weak D match, TRBD1 (6 bases). CDR1 SEHNR and CDR2 FQNEAQ come from the germline V gene (reference sequence). The CDR3 has 12 residues. Trimming removed 1 base at V and 12 bases at J, with 9 bases between.

The chain uses TRBV4-1 and TRBJ1-1; D gene unclear. With 5 bases removed from V and 0 bases from J, the gap between germline ends came to 7 bases. CDR3 length: 13 amino acids. Germline lookup yields CDR1 MGHRA and CDR2 YSYEKL. CDR3 region: CASSARVNTEAFF. The CDR3 coding sequence is TGCGCCAGCAGCGCCCGGGTGAACACTGAAGCTTTCTTT.

The CDR3 DNA is TGTGCCAGCAGCTTAGCCTCACTAGGCGGTAACTATGGCTACACCTTC. Translated, it gives CASSLASLGGNYGYTF. The V call is TRBV7-9, the J call TRBJ1-2; D unclear. V shed 0 bases and J shed 1 base, with 12 bases lying between them. Germline V gene sequence: CDR1 SEHNR, CDR2 FQNEAQ (reference sequence). The CDR3 covers 16 residues.

This clonotype was found once. Because the CDR3 is missing its conserved closing phenylalanine or tryptophan, this is likely a read error. The J gene is TRBJ1-1, the V gene TRBV7-4; D gene unclear. The V gene lost 11 bases and the J gene lost 5 bases, with 12 bases spanning the gap. CDR3 length equals 11 residues. CDR1 is SGHVT, CDR2 SQSDAQ, per germline. The CDR3, as DNA: TGTGCCCTCGAGCGGGAGACTGAAGCTTTCCTT. Protein product: CALERETEAFL.

This clonotype was seen only a few times. The rearrangement uses TRBV4-1 and TRBJ2-2; D is possibly TRBD2 (6 bases). Trimming cost V 0 bases and J 1 base, with 6 bases left between them. The CDR3 extends over 15 amino acids. Germline V CDR1 and CDR2: MGHRA, YSYEKL. The CDR3 nucleotides read TGCGCCAGCAGCCAAGAGGGGGGGAACACCGGGGAGCTGTTTTTT. Translation: CASSQEGGNTGELFF.

The sample holds many counts of this clonotype. The V gene is TRBV7-2, the J gene TRBJ2-2; a weak D match, TRBD2 (6 bases). This CDR3 is 17 amino acids long. Trimming took off 0 bases at V and 8 bases at J, with 19 bases between the two ends. Germline V lookup: CDR1 SGHTA, CDR2 FQGNSA. In DNA, the CDR3 is TGTGCCAGCAGCTTAGCTGGTGCTAGCGCCGCCCTTGGGGAGCTGTTTTTT. This gives the protein CASSLAGASAALGELFF. The entire variable domain, with the rest obtained from reference TRBV7-2 and TRBJ2-2, is as follows: GAGVSQSPSNKVTEKGKDVELRCDPISGHTALYWYRQSLGQGLEFLIYFQGNSAPDKSGLPSDRFSAERTGGSVSTLTIQRTQQEDSAVYLCASSLAGASAALGELFFGEGSRLTVL.

This clonotype appeared a few times. This sequence joins TRBV7-6 and TRBJ1-1; D not resolved. This CDR3 spans 13 amino acids. V was shortened by 3 bases and J by 10 bases, with 15 bases between the two germline ends. Germline loops: CDR1 SGHVS, CDR2 FNYEAQ. This CDR3 is CASSFGSSSGAFF. The CDR3 DNA follows: TGTGCCAGCAGCTTTGGGTCGAGTTCGGGAGCTTTCTTT. Complete variable domain (other parts from reference TRBV7-6 and TRBJ1-1): GAGVSQSPRYKVTKRGQDVALRCDPISGHVSLYWYRQALGQGPEFLTYFNYEAQQDKSGLPNDRFSAERPEGSISTLTIQRTEQRDSAMYRCASSFGSSSGAFFGQGTRLTVV.

In this sample, this clonotype turned up a few times. This rearrangement joins TRBV6-5 to TRBJ2-1, with 7 bases lining up with TRBD1. J was trimmed by 8 bases and V by 4 bases; bases with no gene match: 17. The length of the CDR3 is 17 residues. Per germline, CDR1 MNHEY and CDR2 SVGAGI. DNA of the CDR3: TGTGCCAGCAGTTCCCAATTCGACAGGGTTAGGCCGGATGAGCAGTTCTTC. Translating it yields CASSSQFDRVRPDEQFF.

This clonotype was seen only a few times. The chain employs TRBV29-1 and TRBJ2-1; D gene ambiguous. Germline-derived CDR1 and CDR2 are SQVTM and ANQGSEA. V was clipped by 1 base and J by 8 bases, with 12 bases between them. The CDR3 has 13 residues. The CDR3 DNA follows: TGCAGCGTTGAAGGGTGGCGCGGCGATGAGCAGTTCTTC. It specifies CSVEGWRGDEQFF.

The gene calls are TRBV13 and TRBJ2-3; no clear D gene. Deletions cut 0 bases from V and 5 bases from J, with 15 bases between. The germline V gene has CDR1 PRHDT and CDR2 FYEKMQ (reference sequence). The CDR3 has 16 residues. The CDR3 protein is CASSLGTFGGLDTQYF. The CDR3 DNA follows: TGTGCCAGCAGCTTAGGGACTTTTGGTGGTTTAGATACGCAGTATTTT.

This clonotype appeared many times. This sequence joins TRBV6-2 or TRBV6-3 and TRBJ2-3, with D tentatively TRBD1 (5 bases). CDR1 is MNHEY and CDR2 is SVGEGT in the germline V gene. With 0 bases removed from V and 1 base from J, the gap between germline ends came to 8 bases. This CDR3 is built from 15 residues. The CDR3 spells CASSYSTTGTDTQYF. The CDR3 bases are TGTGCCAGCAGTTACTCGACGACAGGCACAGATACGCAGTATTTT.

This chain joins TRBV15 and TRBJ2-7; 8 bases fit TRBD1. Germline V gene data show CDR1 as LNHNV and CDR2 as YYDKDF (reference sequence). Unmatched junction bases numbered 18, after V lost 1 base and J lost 1 base. CDR3 size: 20 residues. CDR3 bases: TGTGCCACCAGCAGAGGATACTTAATTCTCTCGGGACAGGAGTCCTACGAGCAGTACTTC. Its protein is CATSRGYLILSGQESYEQYF.

The CDR3 spells CASSLTGYGRYTEAFF. The CDR3 nucleotides are TGTGCCAGCAGCTTAACAGGGTATGGGCGATACACTGAAGCTTTCTTT. The chain joins TRBV11-2 to TRBJ1-1; a weak D match, TRBD1 (6 bases). V was trimmed by 2 bases and J by 3 bases, leaving 16 bases between them. This CDR3 spans 16 amino acids. The germline V gene has CDR1 SGHAT and CDR2 FQNNGV.

There are a few counts of this clonotype. The CDR3 region has the DNA TGTGCCAGCAGCCCAGGGACCGTTCATAGCAATCAGCCCCAGCATTTT. As protein: CASSPGTVHSNQPQHF. The rearrangement joins TRBV7-6 to TRBJ1-5, with TRBD1 as a possible D gene (5 bases). Per the germline V gene, CDR1 is SGHVS and CDR2 is FNYEAQ. This CDR3 is 16 amino acids long. Trimming removed 5 bases at V and 0 bases at J, with 14 bases between.

This clonotype was seen a few times. The chain employs TRBV19 and TRBJ1-6, with a possible D match to TRBD1 (5 bases). This CDR3 has 15 amino acids. The V end was cut by 3 bases, the J end by 7 bases, with 13 bases between. Looked up from germline, CDR1 is LNHDA and CDR2 is SQIVND (reference sequence). The CDR3 loop is CASSILDRTNSPLHF. In DNA, the CDR3 is TGTGCCAGTAGTATCCTCGACAGAACGAATTCACCCCTCCACTTT.

The chain has TRBV6-2 or TRBV6-3 and TRBJ2-3, with 8 bases lining up with TRBD2. The CDR3 runs 15 residues. Germline V gene data show CDR1 as MNHEY and CDR2 as SVGEGT. Unmatched junction bases numbered 5, after V lost 4 bases and J lost 2 bases. The CDR3 coding sequence is TGTGCCAGCAGTTCCCAGCGGGGGCTCACAGATACGCAGTATTTT. It specifies CASSSQRGLTDTQYF.

The chain couples TRBV24-1 to TRBJ2-7; 9 bases are shared with TRBD1. This CDR3 comprises 14 residues. The V gene end was trimmed by 6 bases and the J gene end by 6 bases; junction bases not matched to a gene: 8. Germline V gene data show CDR1 as KGHDR and CDR2 as SFDVKD. Written as DNA, the CDR3 is TGTGCCACCAGTCCCGGGGGACAGGGAGGCGAGCAGTACTTC. Protein product: CATSPGGQGGEQYF.

This chain joins TRBV6-1 and TRBJ1-1; a possible D gene is TRBD1 (5 bases). The CDR3 sequence is 13 residues long. CDR1 MNHNS and CDR2 SASEGT come from the germline V gene. V was clipped by 2 bases and J by 4 bases, with 8 bases between them. The DNA for the CDR3 is TGTGCCAGCAGTGAAAGGGGAGCCACTGAAGCTTTCTTT. Its translation is CASSERGATEAFF.

This clonotype was counted ten times or more. The chain links TRBV7-9 to TRBJ1-1, with D unclear. V was shortened by 5 bases and J by 6 bases, with 16 bases between the two germline ends. The CDR3 is made up of 14 amino acids. Germline CDR1 and CDR2: SEHNR and FQNEAQ (reference sequence). The CDR3 DNA sequence: TGTGCCAGCAGCCCTAGGTCTTACAGCGCTGAAGCTTTCTTT. This sequence encodes CASSPRSYSAEAFF.

V gene TRBV20-1 combines with J gene TRBJ2-7, with D possibly being TRBD1 (6 bases). Trimming shortened V by 1 base and J by 3 bases, and 13 bases separated the two germline ends. This CDR3 contains 14 residues. From germline, CDR1 is DFQATT and CDR2 SNEGSKA (reference sequence). CDR3 DNA sequence: TGCAGTGCTAGAGTACGGACAGCAAACTACGAGCAGTACTTC. Encoded protein: CSARVRTANYEQYF.

This chain links TRBV4-2 with TRBJ2-1; possibly TRBD1 or TRBD2 for D (5 bases each). V gave up 10 bases and J gave up 4 bases, with 20 bases separating them. The CDR3 has 15 amino acids. CDR1 LGHNA and CDR2 YNFKEQ come from the germline V gene. The CDR3 DNA reads as TGTGCCACCCTTATAAATAGGGGACGTTACAATGAGCAGTTCTTC. Translated, it gives CATLINRGRYNEQFF.

This clonotype was counted between two and nine times. V usage is TRBV7-2 and J usage is TRBJ2-1, with 12 bases identical to TRBD2. This CDR3 has 16 amino acids. Germline CDR1 is SGHTA and CDR2 is FQGNSA. With 1 base clipped from V and 6 bases from J, the junction kept 4 bases outside the gene matches. The CDR3: CASSLVPSGGANEQFF. The DNA of the CDR3 is TGTGCCAGCAGCTTAGTTCCTAGCGGGGGGGCCAATGAGCAGTTCTTC.

The genes are TRBV12-3 or TRBV12-4 and TRBJ1-1, with no clear D. V was cut by 3 bases and J by 6 bases, with 5 bases left in between. CDR3 length equals 11 residues. Written as DNA, the CDR3 is TGTGCCAGCAGTTTCGCGGCTGAAGCTTTCTTT. Amino acid sequence: CASSFAAEAFF.

V and J are TRBV9 and TRBJ1-1; D gene uncertain. Germline-derived CDR1 and CDR2 are SGDLS and YYNGEE. The CDR3 is 11 amino acids. V gave up 2 bases and J gave up 5 bases, with 4 bases separating them. CDR3 residues: CASSVQTEAFF. The CDR3, as DNA: TGTGCCAGCAGCGTCCAAACTGAAGCTTTCTTT.

This clonotype was found once. The chain recombines TRBV6-2 or TRBV6-3 with TRBJ2-7, with 8 positions matching TRBD2. In germline, CDR1 is MNHEY, CDR2 SVGEGT. This CDR3 contains 13 residues. The J segment lost 3 bases and the V segment lost 5 bases, leaving 3 bases of the junction unmatched. The CDR3 region is CASSLSGIYEQYV. In DNA form, the CDR3 reads TGTGCCAGCAGTCTTAGCGGGATCTACGAGCAGTACGTC.

The chain is built from TRBV5-6 and TRBJ2-1; D possibly corresponds to TRBD2 (5 bases). V was cut by 3 bases and J by 2 bases, with 15 bases left in between. Germline V lookup: CDR1 SGHDT, CDR2 YYEEEE. The CDR3 is 16 residues long. For the CDR3, the DNA is TGTGCCAGCAGCTCCGACGGCGGGCCCACCTACAATGAGCAGTTCTTC. This encodes CASSSDGGPTYNEQFF.

The chain uses TRBV29-1 and TRBJ1-1, with 8 bases fitting TRBD1. V dropped 6 bases and J dropped 1; count of bases not matched to a gene: 13. This CDR3 comprises 16 residues. Germline V gene lookup returns CDR1 SQVTM and CDR2 ANQGSEA. The CDR3: CSVEIYIDRGNTEAFF. CDR3 DNA: TGCAGCGTAGAAATTTATATTGACAGGGGGAACACTGAAGCTTTCTTT. The complete variable domain, with remaining parts taken from reference TRBV29-1 and TRBJ1-1, reads SAVISQKPSRDICQRGTSLTIQCQVDSQVTMMFWYRQQPGQSLTLIATANQGSEATYESGFVIDKFPISRPNLTFSTLTVSNMSPEDSSIYLCSVEIYIDRGNTEAFFGQGTRLTVV.

This chain connects TRBV7-3 to TRBJ2-3, with no clear D. The germline V gene has CDR1 SGHTA and CDR2 FQGTGA. V was trimmed by 4 bases and J by 6 bases, leaving 14 bases between them. This CDR3 contains 14 residues. CDR3 DNA sequence: TGTGCCAGCAGCTCGCAGACACGTCAGGATACGCAGTATTTT. This gives the protein CASSSQTRQDTQYF.

The chain is built from TRBV2 and TRBJ1-2; D not resolved. Trimming removed 6 bases from V and 4 bases from J, with 9 bases in between. The CDR3 spans 12 residues. The germline CDR1 and CDR2 sequences are SNHLY and FYNNEI. The CDR3 loop reads CASRGRFYGYTF. CDR3 nucleotide sequence: TGTGCCAGCAGGGGTAGATTCTATGGCTACACCTTC.

This clonotype was seen more than once but under ten times. The chain links TRBV12-3 or TRBV12-4 to TRBJ2-5; D unclear. The CDR3 totals 14 residues. Trimming removed 5 bases at V and 0 bases at J, with 10 bases between. CDR3 protein: CASSITGYQETQYF. In DNA, the CDR3 is TGTGCCAGCAGTATCACCGGGTACCAAGAGACCCAGTACTTC.